These T cell receptor beta chains were read from a single sample in a study of blood T cells in healthy people across ages. TCRdb ran MiXCR on the 5' RACE reads and lists one entry per CDR3 protein. The data hold around 1.5 million distinct CDR3 sequences, with approximately 59% observed a single time. The sample comprised blood. These receptors all stem from a man between 18 and 35 years old in good health. Both conserved end residues are part of each CDR3. A D gene is named only where the DNA matches it firmly. Size tells how often a clone was seen (once, few, many) or the class of an expanded clone, and some rows leave it out.

v_call	j_call	d_call	clone_size	cdr3_aa
TRBV27	TRBJ2-7	.	.	CASSPLTGLGTYEQYF
TRBV9	TRBJ1-2	.	.	CASSVAVRNYGYTF
TRBV5-1	TRBJ1-1	.	.	CASSLVGEGRTEAFF
TRBV6-1	TRBJ2-7	.	.	CASSEQVAGSYEQYF
TRBV4-1	TRBJ2-5	.	.	CASSDKLGGEETQYF
TRBV6-4	TRBJ2-1	TRBD2	.	CASSDLGWRGGPYNEQFF
TRBV7-2	TRBJ2-1	.	.	CASSLPGVSNEQFF
TRBV29-1	TRBJ2-7	.	.	CSVAIGPHYEQYF
TRBV24-1	TRBJ2-7	TRBD1	few	CATSAKGQGDLAYEQYF
TRBV20-1	TRBJ2-5	TRBD2	.	CSAPVPSGGARNEQYF
TRBV4-1	TRBJ2-7	TRBD2	.	CASSQGNSGGYEQYF
TRBV5-5	TRBJ2-3	TRBD1	once	CASSFNSAGGADTQYF
TRBV29-1	TRBJ2-1	TRBD1	few	CSVRGDRDSHNEQFF
TRBV20-1	.	.	.	CSARDPGRGLEQYF
TRBV14	TRBJ2-3	.	.	CASSRWDEDTDTQYF
TRBV3-1	TRBJ1-4	.	few	CASSQGATNEKLFF
TRBV7-9	TRBJ2-3	.	.	CASSSYTGDTQYF
TRBV10-3	.	.	.	CAISESDGEQYF
TRBV27	TRBJ2-7	.	.	CASSGDGKYYEQYF
TRBV15	TRBJ2-2	TRBD2	.	CATSRVDRTSGGLAGELFF
TRBV20-1	TRBJ2-1	TRBD2	.	CSVSGSMTYNEQFF
TRBV2	TRBJ2-7	.	.	CASSETANEQYF
TRBV9	TRBJ2-4	.	.	CASSSYVPGVTKNIQYF
TRBV27	.	.	.	CASSRSGAYYEQYF
TRBV29-1	TRBJ2-7	.	.	CSVEVGTPYEQYF
TRBV6-5	TRBJ1-2	TRBD1	.	CASSYISGQGANYGYTF
TRBV9	TRBJ1-4	TRBD1	.	CASSGHGGRGNEKLFF
TRBV29-1	TRBJ1-2	.	few	CSVEAGPYGYTF
TRBV5-6	TRBJ2-1	.	once	CASTPGGSGSYNEQFF
TRBV7-2	TRBJ2-7	TRBD2	few	CASSLAATSGVIYEQYF
TRBV3-1	TRBJ2-5	TRBD2	.	CASSQAGGPWEQYF
TRBV7-2	TRBJ1-1	TRBD1	.	CASSLGPGQGSDEAFF
TRBV4-2	TRBJ1-2	TRBD1	.	CASSQRWTGDGYTF
TRBV10-3	TRBJ2-7	.	few	CATYSGQGLYEQYF
TRBV29-1	TRBJ2-3	.	.	CSQNGGESTDTQYF
TRBV2	TRBJ1-2	.	few	CASRPDTNVGYTF
TRBV4-3	TRBJ2-1	TRBD2	.	CASSQDDLGTTIYEQFF
TRBV28	TRBJ2-3	.	.	CASSLINPDTQYF
TRBV25-1	TRBJ2-7	.	.	CASSERGGLSSYEQYF
TRBV20-1	TRBJ2-7	TRBD1	.	CSARVDLGQGPYEQYF
TRBV11-2	TRBJ2-1	.	few	CASSLGPTGEQFF
TRBV11-2	TRBJ2-1	.	.	CASSFGPHPNEQFF
TRBV6-5	TRBJ1-2	TRBD1	few	CASRLSALTGVYGYTF
TRBV20-1	TRBJ1-6	.	.	CSARAYRDPMPALHF
TRBV2	TRBJ2-2	.	.	CASSGPGGTDTGELFF
TRBV6-5	TRBJ1-2	TRBD1	.	CASSYSGQGAGGYTF
TRBV29-1	.	TRBD1	.	CSVETGEDYEQYF
TRBV5-6	TRBJ1-2	.	.	CASSLVEGSNYGYTF
TRBV10-3	TRBJ1-2	.	few	CAISESRVGYTF
TRBV12-3/TRBV12-4	TRBJ1-1	.	.	CASKSTGLSQNTEAFF